The 20 T cell receptor beta chains given below trace back to one sample, sequenced in a study of blood T cell repertoires in COVID-19. Repertoires were generated with immunoSEQ multiplex PCR, while TCRdb's copy carries only in-frame clones and drops some. The sample includes about 260,000 clones, roughly 90% of them seen just once. Sequencing was done on a sample of peripheral blood. The receptors were sampled from a woman in her 30s with COVID-19, enrolled during active disease.

V is TRBV18 and J is TRBJ2-1, with 16 nucleotides matching TRBD2. Looked up from germline, CDR1 is KGHSH and CDR2 is LQKENI. The CDR3 contains 16 residues. V shed 5 bases and J 2 bases; nucleotides not matched to a gene: 0. In DNA form, the CDR3 reads TGTGCCAGCTCAGGGACTAGCGGGAGGGCCTACAATGAGCAGTTCTTC. This encodes CASSGTSGRAYNEQFF. Full variable domain (remainder filled in from reference TRBV18 and TRBJ2-1): NAGVMQNPRHLVRRRGQEARLRCSPMKGHSHVYWYRQLPEEGLKFMVYLQKENIIDESGMPKERFSAEFPKEGPSILRIQQVVRGDSAAYFCASSGTSGRAYNEQFFGPGTRLTVL.

V is TRBV11-2 and J is TRBJ2-1, with TRBD2 matching 12 bases. V was pared by 1 base and J by 7 bases, with 14 bases of the junction left unmatched. The CDR3 totals 19 residues. Looked up from germline, CDR1 is SGHAT and CDR2 is FQNNGV. CDR3 nucleotides: TGTGCCAGCAGCTTAGTCCCCGGGACTAGCGGGCTTCCTTGGAATGAGCAGTTCTTC. It translates to CASSLVPGTSGLPWNEQFF.

The rearrangement links TRBV5-1 to TRBJ1-2, with TRBD1 identical over 10 bases. Germline CDR1 reads SGHRS; CDR2 reads YFSETQ. The length of the CDR3 is 15 residues. J lost 2 bases, V lost 4 bases, and 5 bases had no gene match. The CDR3 sequence is CASSGGQGMNYGYTF. The CDR3 DNA reads TGCGCCAGCAGCGGGGGACAGGGGATGAACTATGGCTACACCTTC.

V gene TRBV9 combines with J gene TRBJ1-1, with D maybe TRBD1 (5 bases). V lost 3 bases and J 0 bases, leaving 12 bases between the germline ends. Germline values: CDR1 SGDLS, CDR2 YYNGEE. The CDR3 is 15 residues long. The CDR3 sequence is CASSAGGGVNTEAFF. The CDR3 DNA reads TGTGCCAGCAGCGCCGGCGGGGGGGTGAACACTGAAGCTTTCTTT.

The chain has TRBV6-5 and TRBJ2-3; D is unresolved. The CDR3 sequence is 14 residues long. Germline values: CDR1 MNHEY, CDR2 SVGAGI. The germline V and J ends were trimmed by 3 bases and 6 bases, with 13 bases remaining between them. CDR3 loop: CASSYRQATDTQYF. CDR3 bases: TGTGCCAGCAGTTATCGGCAGGCGACGGATACGCAGTATTTT.

This chain uses TRBV28 with TRBJ2-1; 13 bases map to TRBD2. V trimming: 5 bases; J trimming: 0 bases; junction bases outside the gene matches: 1. The CDR3 extends over 16 amino acids. Germline-derived CDR1 and CDR2 are MDHEN and SYDVKM. CDR3 DNA sequence: TGTGCCAGCAGTCGGACTAGCGGGAGCTCCTACAATGAGCAGTTCTTC. This sequence encodes CASSRTSGSSYNEQFF.

The rearrangement uses TRBV27 and TRBJ1-1; D not resolved. Germline V gene sequence: CDR1 MNHEY, CDR2 SMNVEV (reference sequence). Deletions cut 4 bases from V and 1 base from J, with 7 bases between. CDR3 length: 13 amino acids. This chain's CDR3 is CASSYYKNTEAFF. The CDR3 DNA follows: TGTGCCAGCAGTTATTACAAGAACACTGAAGCTTTCTTT.

The CDR3 spells CASRGAPGTGELFF. DNA of the CDR3: TGCGCCAGTCGTGGGGCCCCAGGCACCGGGGAGCTGTTTTTT. The V call is TRBV4-3, the J call TRBJ2-2; D is perhaps TRBD1 (5 bases). This CDR3 region has 14 residues. The V end lost 9 bases, the J end lost 4 bases, and 15 bases lay between the germline ends. Per the germline V gene, CDR1 is LGHNA and CDR2 is YSLEER.

J is TRBJ1-6 and V is TRBV18, with 12 bases that match TRBD1. The trim removed 1 base at V and 5 bases at J, leaving 0 bases unmatched. The CDR3 is 16 residues long. Looked up from germline, CDR1 is KGHSH and CDR2 is LQKENI. The CDR3 sequence is CASSPRDRGHNSPLHF. The CDR3 coding sequence is TGTGCCAGCTCACCACGGGACAGGGGGCATAATTCACCCCTCCACTTT. The complete variable domain, with remaining parts taken from reference TRBV18 and TRBJ1-6, reads NAGVMQNPRHLVRRRGQEARLRCSPMKGHSHVYWYRQLPEEGLKFMVYLQKENIIDESGMPKERFSAEFPKEGPSILRIQQVVRGDSAAYFCASSPRDRGHNSPLHFGNGTRLTVT.

The chain has TRBV30 and TRBJ1-3; 7 bases agree with TRBD1. Germline lookup yields CDR1 GTSNPN and CDR2 SVGIG (reference sequence). CDR3 length: 15 amino acids. V lost 4 bases, J lost 3 bases, and 9 bases stayed unmatched. The chain's CDR3 is CAWNRGQPLGNTIYF. CDR3 nucleotides: TGTGCCTGGAACAGGGGCCAACCACTTGGAAACACCATATATTTT. Based on the CDR3 plus reference TRBV30 and TRBJ1-3, the full variable domain is SQTIHQWPATLVQPVGSPLSLECTVEGTSNPNLYWYRQAAGRGLQLLFYSVGIGQISSEVPQNLSASRPQDRQFILSSKKLLLSDSGFYLCAWNRGQPLGNTIYFGEGSWLTVV.

V usage is TRBV3-1 (or the pseudogene TRBV3-2) and J usage is TRBJ2-7; perhaps TRBD1 as D (6 bases). This CDR3 has 13 residues. CDR1 LGHDT and CDR2 YNNKEL come from the germline V gene (reference sequence). V lost 3 bases to trimming and J lost 4 bases, with 10 bases between them. CDR3 sequence: CASSQGAVYEQYF. The DNA for the CDR3 is TGTGCCAGCAGCCAGGGGGCTGTATACGAGCAGTACTTC.

This chain joins TRBV27 and TRBJ1-3, with D possibly matching TRBD1 (5 bases). The CDR3 covers 14 residues. V lost 2 bases and J 2 bases, leaving 7 bases between the germline ends. Germline CDR1 is MNHEY and CDR2 is SMNVEV (reference sequence). CDR3 sequence: CASSLGATGNTIYF. DNA for the CDR3: TGTGCCAGCAGTTTAGGGGCAACTGGAAACACCATATATTTT.

This sequence joins TRBV14 and TRBJ2-2, with 8 nucleotides matching TRBD2. V gave up 0 bases and J gave up 6 bases; unmatched junction bases: 9. Germline V gene lookup returns CDR1 SGHDN and CDR2 FVKESK. The CDR3 sequence is 17 residues long. The CDR3 nucleotides read TGTGCCAGCAGCCAAGATCCCCCGGGACTAGTTTCCGGGGAGCTGTTTTTT. This encodes CASSQDPPGLVSGELFF.

DNA of the CDR3: TGTGCCAGCAGCTCCGAGGGGGACACATACACAGATACGCAGTATTTT. It encodes CASSSEGDTYTDTQYF. The chain joins TRBV7-6 to TRBJ2-3, with D tentatively TRBD1 (6 bases). Deletions cut 4 bases from V and 2 bases from J, with 16 bases between. Germline CDR1 is SGHVS and CDR2 is FNYEAQ. The CDR3 totals 16 residues. Complete variable domain (other parts from reference TRBV7-6 and TRBJ2-3): GAGVSQSPRYKVTKRGQDVALRCDPISGHVSLYWYRQALGQGPEFLTYFNYEAQQDKSGLPNDRFSAERPEGSISTLTIQRTEQRDSAMYRCASSSEGDTYTDTQYFGPGTRLTVL.

The V and J genes are TRBV6-2 or TRBV6-3 and TRBJ2-7, with D maybe TRBD1 (6 bases). Germline assignment: CDR1 MNHEY and CDR2 SVGEGT. This CDR3 has 19 residues. V was clipped by 0 bases and J by 4 bases, with 25 bases between them. CDR3 in DNA: TGTGCCAGCAGTTACTCCCTAGACGTGGGGGCCCTTAGTTGGTACGAGCAGTACTTC. Its translation: CASSYSLDVGALSWYEQYF.

This rearrangement joins TRBV30 to TRBJ1-4; TRBD1 agrees at 7 bases. With 1 base clipped from V and 0 bases from J, the junction kept 8 bases outside the gene matches. Germline V gene sequence: CDR1 GTSNPN, CDR2 SVGIG (reference sequence). This CDR3 region has 17 residues. The CDR3 DNA reads TGTGCCTGGAGTGCACTCGGGACAGCGGCAACTAATGAAAAACTGTTTTTT. Protein sequence: CAWSALGTAATNEKLFF.

The chain has TRBV28 and TRBJ1-2; the D is unclear. V gave up 3 bases and J gave up 2 bases, with 7 bases separating them. The germline CDR1 and CDR2 sequences are MDHEN and SYDVKM. The CDR3 runs 13 residues. CDR3 nucleotide sequence: TGTGCCAGCAGTTTGGCCGGGAACTATGGCTACACCTTC. Amino acids: CASSLAGNYGYTF.

This rearrangement joins TRBV4-1 to TRBJ2-1, with D perhaps TRBD2 (6 bases). The CDR3 spans 14 residues. V was pared by 3 bases and J by 0 bases, with 6 bases between. CDR1 and CDR2 from the germline V gene are MGHRA and YSYEKL. The DNA of the CDR3 is TGCGCCAGCAGCCAGCGGGACTCCTACAATGAGCAGTTCTTC. Translation gives CASSQRDSYNEQFF.

This chain connects TRBV4-2 to TRBJ2-5; 9 bases agree with TRBD1. There are 15 residues in the CDR3. CDR1 and CDR2 from the germline V gene are LGHNA and YNFKEQ. Trimming cost V 4 bases and J 0 bases; bases outside gene matches: 3. CDR3 in amino acids: CASSLRDRDQETQYF. CDR3 in DNA: TGTGCCAGCAGCCTCCGGGACAGGGACCAAGAGACCCAGTACTTC.

This chain connects TRBV2 to TRBJ1-1; the D gene is possibly TRBD1 (6 bases). Per the germline V gene, CDR1 is SNHLY and CDR2 is FYNNEI. Trimming stripped 8 bases from V and 5 bases from J, with 18 bases between. The CDR3 extends over 14 amino acids. For the CDR3, the DNA is TGTGCCAGCGCTGAACAGGGAAGAGGGACTGAAGCTTTCTTT. As protein: CASAEQGRGTEAFF.